The next 20 T cell receptor beta chains were all read from a single sample in a study of T cell changes during pregnancy in multiple sclerosis. The method was immunoSEQ multiplex PCR; TCRdb's version includes in-frame clones alone and lacks a portion of them. The table lists fewer than 50,000 clones, approximately 94% of them singletons, with around 0.34% in the top ten. Source: CD4+ T cells from peripheral blood mononuclear cells, taken in the third trimester of pregnancy. These receptors were taken from a female donor with multiple sclerosis, enrolled in a pregnancy study.

The gene calls are TRBV7-3 and TRBJ2-5; D gene unclear. The V end lost 5 bases, the J end lost 5 bases, and 12 bases lay between the germline ends. In germline, CDR1 is SGHTA, CDR2 FQGTGA. This CDR3 has 13 residues. For the CDR3, the DNA is TGTGCCAGCAGCCGAAGGCCGGAGGAGACCCAGTACTTC. This gives the protein CASSRRPEETQYF.

The chain combines TRBV7-8 with TRBJ2-1; 8 bases align to TRBD2. Trimming took 5 bases from V and 3 from J; bases not matched to a gene: 6. The CDR3 contains 15 residues. Germline V gene sequence: CDR1 SGHVS, CDR2 FQNEAQ. CDR3 amino acids: CASSPSGRRYNEQFF. CDR3 DNA sequence: TGTGCCAGCAGCCCAAGCGGGAGACGCTACAATGAGCAGTTCTTC.

The chain is built from TRBV30 and TRBJ2-3, with no clear D. The CDR3 totals 13 residues. The ends were cut back, 4 bases at V and 0 bases at J, with 8 bases in the middle. Germline assignment: CDR1 GTSNPN and CDR2 SVGIG (reference sequence). The CDR3 region is CAWIPVSTDTQYF. CDR3 DNA sequence: TGTGCCTGGATTCCGGTGAGCACAGATACGCAGTATTTT. The whole variable domain, remainder taken from reference TRBV30 and TRBJ2-3, is SQTIHQWPATLVQPVGSPLSLECTVEGTSNPNLYWYRQAAGRGLQLLFYSVGIGQISSEVPQNLSASRPQDRQFILSSKKLLLSDSGFYLCAWIPVSTDTQYFGPGTRLTVL.

J is TRBJ2-5 and V is TRBV11-3; 7 nucleotides align to TRBD1. This CDR3 is built from 14 residues. CDR1 is SGHNT, CDR2 YENEEA, per germline. The junction had 3 bases not matched to a gene; V was cut back by 5 bases and J by 0 bases. CDR3 DNA sequence: TGTGCCAGCAGCGGAGACAGGGACCAAGAGACCCAGTACTTC. It encodes CASSGDRDQETQYF.

The chain combines TRBV4-2 with TRBJ2-6; TRBD2 matches at 7 bases. In germline, CDR1 is LGHNA, CDR2 YNFKEQ. Germline trimming cut 4 bases from V and 2 bases from J; bases unmatched to any gene: 2. The CDR3 is 15 residues long. The CDR3 reads CASSPRGAGANVLTF. CDR3 DNA: TGTGCCAGCAGCCCCCGGGGGGCTGGGGCCAACGTCCTGACTTTC.

V and J are TRBV9 and TRBJ1-1; D remains ambiguous. Germline CDR1 and CDR2: SGDLS and YYNGEE. V was shortened by 4 bases and J by 3 bases, with 13 bases between the two germline ends. This CDR3 comprises 14 residues. CDR3 nucleotide sequence: TGTGCCAGCAGCCGGGGTCATCAAGACACTGAAGCTTTCTTT. This translates into CASSRGHQDTEAFF.

V and J are TRBV5-4 and TRBJ2-7, with 10 bases fitting TRBD1. V shed 4 bases, J shed 6 bases, and the junction held 7 bases outside the gene matches. The germline V gene encodes CDR1 SGHNT and CDR2 YYREEE (reference sequence). CDR3 length: 14 amino acids. The CDR3 loop is CASSKPGQGREQYF. The CDR3, as DNA: TGTGCCAGCAGCAAACCGGGACAGGGGCGCGAGCAGTACTTC.

The chain carries TRBV9 and TRBJ1-6; perhaps TRBD1 as D (5 bases). This CDR3 has 13 residues. The V end was cut by 2 bases, the J end by 10 bases, with 10 bases between. The germline V gene encodes CDR1 SGDLS and CDR2 YYNGEE. The CDR3 DNA reads TGTGCCAGCAGCGTTCAGGGTGAATCACCCCTCCACTTT. Translation gives CASSVQGESPLHF.

The chain joins TRBV19 to TRBJ1-2, with D unclear. The germline CDR1 and CDR2 sequences are LNHDA and SQIVND (reference sequence). V was shortened by 3 bases and J by 2 bases, with 7 bases between the two germline ends. This CDR3 has 13 residues. Written as DNA, the CDR3 is TGTGCCAGTAGTATTTTCGAGAACTATGGCTACACCTTC. This codes for CASSIFENYGYTF.

The rearrangement joins TRBV2 to TRBJ1-5; D call uncertain. V was shortened by 2 bases and J by 0 bases, with 8 bases between the two germline ends. Germline assignment: CDR1 SNHLY and CDR2 FYNNEI. The CDR3 spans 15 residues. CDR3 sequence reads: CASSERQASNQPQHF. CDR3 DNA sequence: TGTGCCAGCAGTGAAAGGCAGGCTAGCAATCAGCCCCAGCATTTT.

This sequence joins TRBV5-5 and TRBJ2-3; 11 bases match TRBD2. The V gene's germline CDR1 is SGHKS and CDR2 YYEKEE (reference sequence). V dropped 4 bases and J dropped 0; count of bases not matched to a gene: 10. CDR3 length: 18 amino acids. CDR3 in DNA: TGTGCCAGCAGCCAATACGGGACTAGCGGTTTTAGCACAGATACGCAGTATTTT. Its protein is CASSQYGTSGFSTDTQYF. Looking up the rest from reference TRBV5-5 and TRBJ2-3 gives the full variable domain: DAGVTQSPTHLIKTRGQQVTLRCSPISGHKSVSWYQQVLGQGPQFIFQYYEKEERGRGNFPDRFSARQFPNYSSELNVNALLLGDSALYLCASSQYGTSGFSTDTQYFGPGTRLTVL.

The chain couples TRBV7-8 to TRBJ1-1, with no clear D. The CDR3 sequence is 16 residues long. From germline, CDR1 is SGHVS and CDR2 FQNEAQ. The V and J ends lost 5 bases and 1 base respectively, with 17 bases between them. The chain's CDR3 is CASSPRNWERNTEAFF. DNA of the CDR3: TGTGCCAGCAGCCCGCGAAATTGGGAGAGGAACACTGAAGCTTTCTTT.

This chain joins TRBV6-6 and TRBJ1-4, with 7 bases that match TRBD1. This CDR3 contains 15 residues. Germline-derived CDR1 and CDR2 are MNHNY and SVGAGI (reference sequence). J gave up 7 bases and V 2 bases, and 7 bases lay outside the gene matches. The CDR3 nucleotides read TGTGCCAGCAGTTACGGAGGGGGCGCCGGTGAAAAACTGTTTTTT. It yields the protein CASSYGGGAGEKLFF.

The chain links TRBV19 to TRBJ2-2, with 9 nucleotides matching TRBD1. V gave up 4 bases and J gave up 6 bases; unmatched junction bases: 6. CDR1 and CDR2 from the germline V gene are LNHDA and SQIVND (reference sequence). The CDR3 is made up of 15 amino acids. DNA of the CDR3: TGTGCCAGTAGTAGACAGGGGGGGATTGCCGGGGAGCTGTTTTTT. Protein sequence: CASSRQGGIAGELFF. The variable domain in full, with the rest retrieved from reference TRBV19 and TRBJ2-2, is DGGITQSPKYLFRKEGQNVTLSCEQNLNHDAMYWYRQDPGQGLRLIYYSQIVNDFQKGDIAEGYSVSREKKESFPLTVTSAQKNPTAFYLCASSRQGGIAGELFFGEGSRLTVL.

V is TRBV14 and J is TRBJ2-7; the D is unclear. Germline assignment: CDR1 SGHDN and CDR2 FVKESK. V was cut by 3 bases and J by 4 bases, with 10 bases left in between. The CDR3 consists of 13 residues. The DNA for the CDR3 is TGTGCCAGCAGCCAGCAGGTGTTATACGAGCAGTACTTC. Protein: CASSQQVLYEQYF.

This chain connects TRBV18 to TRBJ2-2; 10 bases fit TRBD1. V gave up 2 bases and J gave up 5 bases; unmatched junction bases: 5. Per the germline V gene, CDR1 is KGHSH and CDR2 is LQKENI. This CDR3 region has 16 residues. CDR3 coding DNA: TGTGCCAGCTCACCATGGACGGGACAGGGGACCGGGGAGCTGTTTTTT. Its translation: CASSPWTGQGTGELFF.

This chain joins TRBV15 and TRBJ1-5; 8 nucleotides agree with TRBD1. The CDR3 consists of 15 residues. In germline, CDR1 is LNHNV, CDR2 YYDKDF (reference sequence). J lost 6 bases, V lost 0 bases, and 4 bases had no gene match. The CDR3 here is CATSREDRDGQPQHF. The CDR3 DNA is TGTGCCACCAGCAGAGAGGACAGGGATGGTCAGCCCCAGCATTTT.

This clone was observed a handful of times. V usage is TRBV19 and J usage is TRBJ2-4, with a weak D call TRBD2 (6 bases). Trimming stripped 3 bases from V and 7 bases from J, with 10 bases between. CDR1 LNHDA and CDR2 SQIVND come from the germline V gene (reference sequence). This CDR3 region has 13 residues. The CDR3 nucleotides are TGTGCCAGTAGTATTAACGGAGGGAACATTCAGTACTTC. It encodes CASSINGGNIQYF.

This chain connects TRBV5-1 to TRBJ2-1; 10 nucleotides line up with TRBD2. This CDR3 is built from 16 residues. CDR1 SGHRS and CDR2 YFSETQ come from the germline V gene. J was trimmed by 4 bases and V by 4 bases; bases with no gene match: 8. The CDR3 here is CASSPIAGGRYNEQFF. CDR3 nucleotide sequence: TGCGCCAGCAGCCCGATAGCGGGGGGTAGATACAATGAGCAGTTCTTC.

This chain uses TRBV7-6 with TRBJ1-3; weak D call: TRBD1 (6 bases). V gave up 5 bases and J gave up 0 bases, with 17 bases separating them. Germline V gene data show CDR1 as SGHVS and CDR2 as FNYEAQ. CDR3 length equals 17 residues. The CDR3 spells CASSPRTASSSGNTIYF. For the CDR3, the DNA is TGTGCCAGCAGCCCCAGGACAGCCTCGAGCTCTGGAAACACCATATATTTT. The full variable domain, its missing parts supplied by reference TRBV7-6 and TRBJ1-3, is GAGVSQSPRYKVTKRGQDVALRCDPISGHVSLYWYRQALGQGPEFLTYFNYEAQQDKSGLPNDRFSAERPEGSISTLTIQRTEQRDSAMYRCASSPRTASSSGNTIYFGEGSWLTVV.